These 4 T cell receptor beta chains were all obtained from the same sample, sequenced in a study of blood T cell repertoires in COVID-19. Sequenced by immunoSEQ multiplex PCR; TCRdb stores in-frame clones only, minus some. This table holds over 20,000 clones, approximately 77% found once. Material: peripheral blood. The receptors come from a human donor in a cohort sampled during active COVID-19.

V and J are TRBV6-5 and TRBJ2-5, with TRBD2 identical over 7 bases. The CDR3 runs to 14 residues. Germline V gene sequence: CDR1 MNHEY, CDR2 SVGAGI. Trimming cost V 5 bases and J 5 bases; bases outside gene matches: 8. DNA for the CDR3: TGTGCCAGCAGTCCGACGACAGCGGGGGAGACCCAGTACTTC. It yields the protein CASSPTTAGETQYF.

Points on this clone: Its ends do not fully match the called genes, so a read error is possible. This chain joins TRBV18 and TRBJ1-4, with 7 bases lining up with TRBD1. CDR1 is KGHSH and CDR2 is LQKENI in the germline V gene. The CDR3 extends over 15 amino acids. DNA for the CDR3: TGTACCAGCTCGTTCACGACAGGGAGTAATGAAAAACTGTTTTTT. Translating gives CTSSFTTGSNEKLFF.

The V call is TRBV7-2, the J call TRBJ1-2; 8 positions match TRBD1. Germline CDR1 reads SGHTA; CDR2 reads FQGNSA. This CDR3 contains 18 residues. Trimming at V came to 0 bases and at J to 4 bases, leaving 13 bases not matched to a gene. The CDR3 region is CASSLAGSGRGRFYGYTF. The CDR3 DNA reads as TGTGCCAGCAGCTTAGCGGGATCGGGCAGGGGGCGATTCTATGGCTACACCTTC.

This clone was recorded once. The rearrangement uses TRBV9 and TRBJ2-5; 11 bases match TRBD2. CDR1 SGDLS and CDR2 YYNGEE come from the germline V gene. V dropped 0 bases and J dropped 5; count of bases not matched to a gene: 6. CDR3 length equals 16 residues. The CDR3 DNA sequence: TGTGCCAGCAGCGTAGAAGATAGCGGGGGGGAGGAGACCCAGTACTTC. This codes for CASSVEDSGGEETQYF. Full variable domain (outside the CDR3, taken from reference TRBV9 and TRBJ2-5): DSGVTQTPKHLITATGQRVTLRCSPRSGDLSVYWYQQSLDQGLQFLIQYYNGEERAKGNILERFSAQQFPDLHSELNLSSLELGDSALYFCASSVEDSGGEETQYFGPGTRLLVL.